These 12 T cell receptor beta chains were all obtained from the same sample, sequenced in a study of T cell repertoires in cytomegalovirus infection. TCRdb reprocessed the reads with MiXCR, giving one entry per CDR3 protein. The sample contains some 940,000 distinct CDR3 sequences, under 40% of which appear only once. Antigens of these TCRs are unknown. The sample here was cultured CD8+ T cells from PBMCs, taken from culture after CMV antigen stimulation. These TCRs come from a human donor in good health (CMV status not recorded). Some clones in this sample may be carry-over from other donors' samples.

In this sample, this clonotype turned up many times. Its ends do not fully match the called genes, so a read error is possible. The chain is built from TRBV7-7 and TRBJ2-1; possibly TRBD2 for D (6 bases). The CDR3 consists of 17 residues. Germline CDR1 is SSHAT and CDR2 is FNYEAQ (reference sequence). CDR3 coding DNA: TGTGCTAGCAGCCCCGCCCGGCGGGGCCTGGGGTATAATGAGCAGTTCTTC. Translating gives CASSPARRGLGYNEQFF.

The V gene is TRBV7-3, the J gene TRBJ2-2; weak D call: TRBD2 (5 bases). V lost 5 bases and J lost 3, with 19 bases in between. The V gene's germline CDR1 is SGHTA and CDR2 FQGTGA. The CDR3 consists of 17 residues. CDR3 nucleotide sequence: TGTGCCAGCAGCCTCCCTCAGGAGGCTAGTGACACCGGGGAGCTGTTTTTT. Amino acids: CASSLPQEASDTGELFF.

This clonotype was counted many times. J is TRBJ2-1 and V is TRBV12-3 or TRBV12-4; D unresolved. This CDR3 is 10 amino acids long. V shed 5 bases and J shed 13 bases, with 9 bases lying between them. As DNA, the CDR3 is TGTGCCAGCAGTAAAGGAGTTCAGTTCTTC. Its protein is CASSKGVQFF.

Ten or more counts support this clonotype. Here the CDR3 DNA reads TGTGCCAGCAGTCCCCTGGTGGCGGGAGACTACGGGAGCACAGATACGCAGTATTTT. Translated: CASSPLVAGDYGSTDTQYF. The chain carries TRBV6-2 or TRBV6-3 and TRBJ2-3, with 7 bases lining up with TRBD2. This CDR3 has 19 residues. V shed 5 bases, J shed 0 bases, and the junction held 17 bases outside the gene matches. Germline-derived CDR1 and CDR2 are MNHEY and SVGEGT.

This clonotype was seen many times. The genes are TRBV7-2 and TRBJ2-7; D may be TRBD2 (7 bases). CDR1 is SGHTA, CDR2 FQGNSA, per germline. V was shortened by 5 bases and J by 5 bases, with 13 bases between the two germline ends. This CDR3 has 13 residues. This CDR3 is CASSRGGIHEQYV. DNA for the CDR3: TGTGCCAGCAGCAGGGGGGGAATTCACGAGCAGTACGTC.

The chain combines TRBV7-9 with TRBJ2-1, with 7 nucleotides matching TRBD1. Germline V gene lookup returns CDR1 SEHNR and CDR2 FQNEAQ (reference sequence). The ends lost 1 base at V and 8 bases at J; junction bases unmatched: 8. This CDR3 is 15 amino acids long. The CDR3 is CASSLGTGARDEQFF. The CDR3 DNA follows: TGTGCCAGCAGCTTAGGTACAGGGGCTAGGGATGAGCAGTTCTTC. The entire variable domain, with the rest obtained from reference TRBV7-9 and TRBJ2-1, is as follows: DTGVSQNPRHKITKRGQNVTFRCDPISEHNRLYWYRQTLGQGPEFLTYFQNEAQLEKSRLLSDRFSAERPKGSFSTLEIQRTEQGDSAMYLCASSLGTGARDEQFFGPGTRLTVL.

The rearrangement links TRBV2 to TRBJ2-1, with D perhaps being TRBD1 or TRBD2 (5 bases each). The CDR3 sequence is 13 residues long. CDR1 SNHLY and CDR2 FYNNEI come from the germline V gene. With 7 bases removed from V and 6 bases from J, the gap between germline ends came to 13 bases. CDR3 amino acids: CASTDDGGNEQFF. DNA for the CDR3: TGTGCCAGCACCGACGATGGGGGCAATGAGCAGTTCTTC.

This clonotype has just a few counts. The rearrangement uses TRBV2 and TRBJ2-3; 7 bases are a match to TRBD1. There are 15 residues in the CDR3. Germline CDR1 SNHLY, CDR2 FYNNEI. Trimming took 7 bases from V and 4 from J; bases not matched to a gene: 11. The CDR3 spells CASTDRDSPPDTQYF. In DNA form, the CDR3 reads TGTGCCAGCACTGACCGGGACAGTCCCCCAGATACGCAGTATTTT. Complete variable domain (other parts from reference TRBV2 and TRBJ2-3): EPEVTQTPSHQVTQMGQEVILRCVPISNHLYFYWYRQILGQKVEFLVSFYNNEISEKSEIFDDQFSVERPDGSNFTLKIRSTKLEDSAMYFCASTDRDSPPDTQYFGPGTRLTVL.

The chain employs TRBV20-1 and TRBJ2-1; a weak D match, TRBD2 (5 bases). CDR3 size: 14 residues. Germline V gene data show CDR1 as DFQATT and CDR2 as SNEGSKA (reference sequence). V lost 0 bases to trimming and J lost 9 bases, with 15 bases between them. CDR3 bases: TGCAGTGCTAGAGAGCGCGGGTTAGGAGGTGAGCAGTTCTTC. It encodes CSARERGLGGEQFF.

This clonotype was seen many times. V and J are TRBV7-9 and TRBJ1-1, with D unresolved. With 5 bases removed from V and 6 bases from J, the gap between germline ends came to 16 bases. The CDR3 has 14 amino acids. Germline CDR1 SEHNR, CDR2 FQNEAQ (reference sequence). In nucleotides, the CDR3 is TGTGCCAGCAGCGACCCTGGGGTGAGGGCTGAAGCTTTCTTT. This gives the protein CASSDPGVRAEAFF.

The chain joins TRBV7-2 to TRBJ1-6; no clear D. The CDR3 runs 12 residues. CDR1 is SGHTA, CDR2 FQGNSA, per germline. V dropped 3 bases and J dropped 9 bases, with 6 bases sitting between them. The CDR3 bases are TGTGCCAGCAGCTTGGGTGCTTCACCCCTCCACTTT. It encodes CASSLGASPLHF.

This clonotype has at least ten counts. The rearrangement links TRBV7-6 to TRBJ1-6; D unresolved. Per the germline V gene, CDR1 is SGHVS and CDR2 is FNYEAQ. The CDR3 length is 17 residues. V lost 1 base and J lost 1, with 11 bases in between. CDR3 DNA sequence: TGTGCCAGCAGCTTAGGGAAGGGTGTTTCCTATAATTCACCCCTCCACTTT. This sequence encodes CASSLGKGVSYNSPLHF.